This section outlines one T cell receptor beta chain sequence together with its context. Antigen specificity is unknown. This sample's time point: patch test 2, 6 weeks after DPC sensitization. As to treatment: therapeutic diphenylcyclopropenone sensitization with weekly scalp DPC. The study enrolled 18 to 70-year-old alopecia patients suitable for DPC. The CDR3 totals 14 residues. The germline CDR1 and CDR2 sequences are MDHEN and SYDVKM. Trimming took 5 bases from V and 2 from J, leaving 13 bases between them. The library put unique molecular identifiers onto individual cDNA molecules. One entry per CDR3 protein results from TCRdb running MiXCR on the RACE reads. The profile shows 330,000 or so distinct CDR3 sequences, just under 6.5% of them singletons. The data are from a study of human T cells and chemical hapten exposure. Overall study context: Patients were mainly female, each with alopecia areata, totalis or universalis.

Study-wide findings and caveats: There were significantly more large CDR3 similarity clusters among expanded TCRs than among controls.

Specimen: whole blood, collected in connection with sensitization to the hapten diphenylcyclopropenone (DPC). This TCR derives from a woman aged 18-35 years with alopecia areata. Some clones in this sample may be carry-over from other donors' samples. The chain employs TRBV28 and TRBJ2-7; no clear D gene. The CDR3 region has the DNA TGTGCCAGCAGTCCTTTCGAGGCACCCTACGAGCAGTACTTC. Protein: CASSPFEAPYEQYF.